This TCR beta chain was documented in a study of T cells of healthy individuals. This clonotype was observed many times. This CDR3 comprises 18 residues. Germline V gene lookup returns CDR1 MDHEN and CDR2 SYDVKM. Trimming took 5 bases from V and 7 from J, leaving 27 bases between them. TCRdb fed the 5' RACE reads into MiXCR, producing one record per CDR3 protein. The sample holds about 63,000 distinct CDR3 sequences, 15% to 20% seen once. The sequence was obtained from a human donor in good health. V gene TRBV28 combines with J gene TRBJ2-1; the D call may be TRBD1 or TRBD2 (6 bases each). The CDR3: CASSPGGRQAQRGNEQFF. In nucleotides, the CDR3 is TGTGCCAGCAGTCCTGGGGGGAGACAGGCCCAAAGGGGAAATGAGCAGTTCTTC.